Listed here are 21 T cell receptor beta chains from one sample, sequenced in a study of blood T cell repertoires in COVID-19. This table comes from immunoSEQ multiplex PCR, and its TCRdb copy is limited to in-frame clones, with some not included. The data show 200,000 to 250,000 clones, roughly 80% seen once. Material for sequencing was PBMCs or T cells enriched from blood (not recorded which). The receptors derive from a man in his sixties who had recovered from COVID-19.

This clone was picked up one time. The chain couples TRBV3-1 (or the pseudogene TRBV3-2) to TRBJ2-5; a weak D match, TRBD1 (6 bases). The V gene lost 0 bases and the J gene lost 0 bases, with 11 bases spanning the gap. The CDR3 is 16 amino acids. Germline-derived CDR1 and CDR2 are LGHDT and YNNKEL (reference sequence). The CDR3 DNA follows: TGTGCCAGCAGCCAAGATGGTAGGGGGTACCAAGAGACCCAGTACTTC. It is translated as CASSQDGRGYQETQYF.

This chain joins TRBV18 and TRBJ1-2; unclear D gene. There are 13 residues in the CDR3. Germline V gene lookup returns CDR1 KGHSH and CDR2 LQKENI. Trimming removed 0 bases from V and 4 bases from J, with 6 bases in between. The CDR3 loop reads CASSPPAGYGYTF. CDR3 in DNA: TGTGCCAGCTCACCACCGGCAGGCTATGGCTACACCTTC.

In this sample, this clone turned up once. This chain uses TRBV24-1 with TRBJ1-1, with TRBD1 identical over 7 bases. The germline CDR1 and CDR2 sequences are KGHDR and SFDVKD. After removal of 9 bases from V and 1 base from J, the junction contained 4 bases not matched to a gene. This CDR3 has 13 amino acids. CDR3 coding DNA: TGTGCCACCCAAAGGACAGGGAACACTGAAGCTTTCTTT. It is translated as CATQRTGNTEAFF.

V is TRBV28 and J is TRBJ1-2; 7 bases are shared with TRBD1. Germline assignment: CDR1 MDHEN and CDR2 SYDVKM. The CDR3 consists of 12 residues. With 5 bases clipped from V and 6 bases from J, the junction kept 3 bases outside the gene matches. CDR3 nucleotides: TGTGCCAGCAGTGACCAGGGGGATGGCTACACCTTC. Translating gives CASSDQGDGYTF.

In its sample, this clone was seen many times. This sequence joins TRBV5-6 and TRBJ1-3; 9 bases map to TRBD1. Germline V gives CDR1 SGHDT, CDR2 YYEEEE. This CDR3 is 17 amino acids long. V dropped 4 bases and J dropped 2; count of bases not matched to a gene: 10. The CDR3 DNA follows: TGTGCCAGCAGCGGGGGGACAGGGCGAATAGCTGGAAACACCATATATTTT. Its translation: CASSGGTGRIAGNTIYF.

The chain couples TRBV25-1 to TRBJ2-3; 11 bases fit TRBD2. The CDR3 sequence is 16 residues long. With V trimmed by 2 bases and J by 4 bases, 5 bases remained unmatched. From germline, CDR1 is MGHDK and CDR2 SYGVNS. CDR3 bases: TGTGCCAGCAGTGAACCTAGCGGGGGGAGGGCAGATACGCAGTATTTT. It codes for CASSEPSGGRADTQYF.

The CDR3: CATSDLGQGANEQYF. In nucleotides, the CDR3 is TGTGCCACCAGTGATCTTGGACAGGGGGCGAATGAGCAGTACTTC. The rearrangement uses TRBV24-1 and TRBJ2-7, with 11 bases lining up with TRBD1. CDR1 is KGHDR and CDR2 is SFDVKD in the germline V gene. This CDR3 region has 15 residues. Trimming cost V 3 bases and J 7 bases; bases outside gene matches: 7.

This clone has just one count. V gene TRBV3-1 (or the pseudogene TRBV3-2) combines with J gene TRBJ1-5; no clear D. This CDR3 has 14 residues. V gave up 4 bases and J gave up 2 bases, with 9 bases separating them. In germline, CDR1 is LGHDT, CDR2 YNNKEL (reference sequence). The CDR3 coding sequence is TGTGCCAGCAGCCCCCGGTCCGGCAATCAGCCCCAGCATTTT. Residues: CASSPRSGNQPQHF.

The CDR3 nucleotides are TGTGCCAGCAGACCACGACAGGGGTCCTACAATGAGCAGTTCTTC. The encoded protein is CASRPRQGSYNEQFF. The chain is built from TRBV7-8 and TRBJ2-1, with 8 positions matching TRBD1. CDR3 length equals 15 residues. Unmatched junction bases numbered 5, after V lost 6 bases and J lost 1 base. Germline V gives CDR1 SGHVS, CDR2 FQNEAQ.

The chain links TRBV2 to TRBJ2-5; 8 nucleotides align to TRBD2. Trimming at V came to 0 bases and at J to 5 bases, leaving 5 bases not matched to a gene. Germline loops: CDR1 SNHLY, CDR2 FYNNEI. CDR3 size: 15 residues. The CDR3 spells CASSEAKRGWETQYF. CDR3 coding DNA: TGTGCCAGCAGTGAAGCAAAGCGGGGGTGGGAGACCCAGTACTTC.

The V gene is TRBV11-2, the J gene TRBJ2-3, with 10 bases aligning to TRBD2. V lost 0 bases, J lost 2 bases, and 8 bases stayed unmatched. The CDR3 sequence is 18 residues long. Germline V gene lookup returns CDR1 SGHAT and CDR2 FQNNGV. The CDR3 reads CASSLEFTSGVITDTQYF. CDR3 sequence (DNA): TGTGCCAGCAGCTTAGAGTTCACTAGCGGGGTGATCACAGATACGCAGTATTTT.

The chain employs TRBV7-9 and TRBJ2-7; 11 bases line up with TRBD2. Germline CDR1 reads SEHNR; CDR2 reads FQNEAQ (reference sequence). The V and J ends lost 3 bases and 4 bases, in that order; junction bases with no gene match: 5. The CDR3 runs to 15 residues. Here the CDR3 reads CASSFSSGGRYEQYF. The CDR3 coding sequence is TGTGCCAGCAGCTTCTCTAGCGGGGGGAGGTACGAGCAGTACTTC.

The rearrangement links TRBV6-2 or TRBV6-3 to TRBJ2-2; weak D call: TRBD1 (6 bases). The germline CDR1 and CDR2 sequences are MNHEY and SVGEGT. The CDR3 contains 17 residues. Trimming took off 2 bases at V and 0 bases at J, with 13 bases between the two ends. CDR3 in DNA: TGTGCCAGCAGTTACGAGGTCGGGACACCGAACACCGGGGAGCTGTTTTTT. Amino acid sequence: CASSYEVGTPNTGELFF.

The gene calls are TRBV6-5 and TRBJ2-1; 8 bases align to TRBD1. Germline V lookup: CDR1 MNHEY, CDR2 SVGAGI. The CDR3 has 14 residues. J lost 2 bases, V lost 7 bases, and 4 bases had no gene match. In DNA form, the CDR3 reads TGTGCCAGCAACCTCAGGGGGCCCTACAATGAGCAGTTCTTC. Protein product: CASNLRGPYNEQFF.

This sequence joins TRBV18 and TRBJ1-2; TRBD1 aligns across 11 bases. Trimming took 3 bases from V and 7 from J; bases not matched to a gene: 1. Looked up from germline, CDR1 is KGHSH and CDR2 is LQKENI. CDR3 size: 13 residues. The CDR3 nucleotides read TGTGCCAGCTCACCGGGGACAGGGGGTGGCTACACCTTC. It encodes CASSPGTGGGYTF.

The chain uses TRBV6-5 and TRBJ2-3, with no clear D. The CDR3 length is 14 residues. Per the germline V gene, CDR1 is MNHEY and CDR2 is SVGAGI. Trimming pared 4 bases from V and 0 bases from J, leaving 8 bases between. The CDR3, as DNA: TGTGCCAGCAGTTTCCTAACTAGCACAGATACGCAGTATTTT. It specifies CASSFLTSTDTQYF.

On this clone: Other DNA variants within this sample encode the same CDR3. The genes are TRBV2 and TRBJ2-7, with TRBD1 matching 9 bases. This CDR3 has 14 amino acids. Germline CDR1 and CDR2: SNHLY and FYNNEI. The junction had 2 bases not matched to a gene; V was cut back by 3 bases and J by 2 bases. The DNA of the CDR3 is TGTGCCAGCAGTGAGGGACAGGGAGCCTACGAGCAGTACTTC. Its translation is CASSEGQGAYEQYF.

The gene calls are TRBV24-1 and TRBJ1-5, with 10 positions matching TRBD1. There are 16 residues in the CDR3. Trimming at V came to 8 bases and at J to 1 base, leaving 7 bases not matched to a gene. Germline assignment: CDR1 KGHDR and CDR2 SFDVKD. CDR3 in DNA: TGTGCCACCAAGAGTCCGGGACAGGGGAGCAATCAGCCCCAGCATTTT. Translated: CATKSPGQGSNQPQHF.

The chain employs TRBV29-1 and TRBJ1-1; 9 nucleotides match TRBD1. This CDR3 contains 14 residues. The junction had 7 bases not matched to a gene; V was cut back by 7 bases and J by 1 base. Looked up from germline, CDR1 is SQVTM and CDR2 is ANQGSEA. CDR3 DNA: TGCAGCGCTGGACCGGGACAGGGGAACACTGAAGCTTTCTTT. Encoded protein: CSAGPGQGNTEAFF.

The chain joins TRBV30 to TRBJ1-5, with TRBD1 matching over 8 bases. The CDR3 sequence is 13 residues long. Germline CDR1 reads GTSNPN; CDR2 reads SVGIG (reference sequence). The V gene end was trimmed by 5 bases and the J gene end by 6 bases; junction bases not matched to a gene: 6. The CDR3 DNA reads TGTGCCTGGGGAGACAGGGGCGGTCAGCCCCAGCATTTT. Its protein is CAWGDRGGQPQHF.

A single count supports this clone. The V gene is TRBV9, the J gene TRBJ1-4; 7 bases align to TRBD1. V lost 0 bases to trimming and J lost 5 bases; unmatched junction nucleotides: 1. The CDR3 has 14 residues. The germline gives CDR1 SGDLS, CDR2 YYNGEE. CDR3 in amino acids: CASSVGRGNEKLFF. In DNA, the CDR3 is TGTGCCAGCAGCGTAGGCAGGGGGAATGAAAAACTGTTTTTT.